The 24 T cell receptor beta chains below come from one sample, sequenced in a study of blood T cell repertoires in COVID-19. Method: immunoSEQ multiplex PCR; TCRdb's copy keeps in-frame clones and lacks some. Found here are approximately 260,000 clones, approximately 80% of them singletons; the top ten hold around 7.8%. The sequenced sample consisted of peripheral blood. The receptors originated from a human donor in a cohort sampled during active COVID-19.

As for this clone: Other nucleotide sequences from this sample produce the same CDR3. The CDR3 coding sequence is TGTGCCAGCAGTCGGGAACTCAATCAGCCCCAGCATTTT. Protein sequence: CASSRELNQPQHF. The V call is TRBV6-4, the J call TRBJ1-5; no clear D. CDR3 size: 13 residues. CDR1 and CDR2 (germline): MRHNA, SNTAGT. Trimming shortened V by 5 bases and J by 3 bases, and 8 bases separated the two germline ends.

The gene calls are TRBV2 and TRBJ2-1; D ambiguous. The CDR3 consists of 13 residues. V lost 10 bases to trimming and J lost 8 bases, with 18 bases between them. CDR1 is SNHLY and CDR2 is FYNNEI in the germline V gene. The CDR3 nucleotides are TGTGCCAACACAGTATTCTTTGTCGATGAGCAGTTCTTC. This encodes CANTVFFVDEQFF.

This clone appeared once. The chain combines TRBV15 with TRBJ2-1; a weak D match, TRBD2 (6 bases). This CDR3 comprises 15 residues. The germline CDR1 and CDR2 sequences are LNHNV and YYDKDF (reference sequence). V lost 0 bases, J lost 7 bases, and 13 bases lay in between. The CDR3 bases are TGTGCCACCAGCAGAGATAGGCTAGCGAGTAATGAGCAGTTCTTC. It translates to CATSRDRLASNEQFF.

This sequence joins TRBV27 and TRBJ2-7; no definite D call. CDR1 is MNHEY, CDR2 SMNVEV, per germline (reference sequence). This CDR3 spans 14 amino acids. Trimming left V 3 bases short and J 3 bases short, with 12 bases between. CDR3 loop: CASSFRQTGYEQYF. In DNA form, the CDR3 reads TGTGCCAGCAGTTTCCGTCAAACCGGCTACGAGCAGTACTTC.

This clone was picked up one time. One end of the junction is discordant with germline, which a read error may explain. The chain uses TRBV10-2 and TRBJ2-1; 8 nucleotides line up with TRBD1. Germline CDR1 WSHSY, CDR2 SAAADI. This CDR3 region has 12 residues. The CDR3 DNA is TGCGCCAGCAGTGAGACCGGACAGGGTAGCCTCTTC. Protein product: CASSETGQGSLF.

The chain joins TRBV5-5 to TRBJ1-1; TRBD1 might be the D (6 bases). The ends were cut back, 2 bases at V and 2 bases at J, with 10 bases in the middle. Looked up from germline, CDR1 is SGHKS and CDR2 is YYEKEE (reference sequence). CDR3 length: 14 residues. The CDR3 nucleotides read TGTGCCAGCAGCTTAACAGGGTCCAACACTGAAGCTTTCTTT. Protein sequence: CASSLTGSNTEAFF.

The chain carries TRBV19 and TRBJ2-7; 7 bases agree with TRBD1. With V trimmed by 7 bases and J by 6 bases, 9 bases remained unmatched. The germline V gene encodes CDR1 LNHDA and CDR2 SQIVND (reference sequence). The CDR3 runs 13 residues. CDR3 loop: CASNPGTEFEQYF. Written as DNA, the CDR3 is TGTGCCAGTAATCCCGGGACAGAATTCGAGCAGTACTTC. The full variable domain, rest sourced from reference TRBV19 and TRBJ2-7, is DGGITQSPKYLFRKEGQNVTLSCEQNLNHDAMYWYRQDPGQGLRLIYYSQIVNDFQKGDIAEGYSVSREKKESFPLTVTSAQKNPTAFYLCASNPGTEFEQYFGPGTRLTVT.

The chain couples TRBV28 to TRBJ1-2; 11 bases line up with TRBD1. Germline V gene sequence: CDR1 MDHEN, CDR2 SYDVKM. V was pared by 3 bases and J by 4 bases, with 4 bases of the junction left unmatched. The CDR3 is 15 amino acids. CDR3 loop: CASSFLGTGGYGYTF. CDR3 sequence (DNA): TGTGCCAGCAGTTTTTTAGGGACAGGGGGCTATGGCTACACCTTC.

This chain joins TRBV28 and TRBJ2-1; D remains ambiguous. Per germline, CDR1 MDHEN and CDR2 SYDVKM. The CDR3 totals 14 residues. Between the trimmed V and J ends, which lost 0 bases and 2 bases, there was a span of 5 bases. The CDR3 loop reads CASSLWRTYNEQFF. DNA of the CDR3: TGTGCCAGCAGTTTATGGAGGACCTACAATGAGCAGTTCTTC.

The chain employs TRBV6-4 and TRBJ2-3, with TRBD2 as a possible D gene (7 bases). The CDR3 is 12 amino acids. V lost 3 bases and J lost 8, with 9 bases in between. Per the germline V gene, CDR1 is MRHNA and CDR2 is SNTAGT. DNA for the CDR3: TGTGCCAGCAGTGAAGGGGGGGGTACGCAGTATTTT. This gives the protein CASSEGGGTQYF.

The V and J genes are TRBV6-2 or TRBV6-3 and TRBJ2-7; tentatively, D is TRBD2 (8 bases). CDR3 size: 15 residues. Germline V gives CDR1 MNHEY, CDR2 SVGEGT. Trimming cost V 4 bases and J 7 bases, with 20 bases left between them. The DNA of the CDR3 is TGTGCCAGCAGTTCCTTAGCGGGACAGAGGGCTGAGCAGTACTTC. Protein: CASSSLAGQRAEQYF.

This chain links TRBV5-4 with TRBJ2-7, with TRBD2 matching 13 bases. The V segment lost 0 bases and the J segment 3 bases; nucleotides outside the gene matches: 3. From germline, CDR1 is SGHNT and CDR2 YYREEE (reference sequence). This CDR3 is 16 amino acids long. CDR3 coding DNA: TGTGCCAGCAGCTTGGGGACTAGCGGGAGTGTCTACGAGCAGTACTTC. Translated: CASSLGTSGSVYEQYF.

A few counts support this clone. The V call is TRBV20-1, the J call TRBJ2-7, with D possibly matching TRBD2 (5 bases). V lost 6 bases and J lost 4, with 7 bases in between. The germline gives CDR1 DFQATT, CDR2 SNEGSKA (reference sequence). The CDR3 consists of 10 residues. The CDR3 region is CSAWRYEQYF. CDR3 DNA sequence: TGCAGTGCCTGGAGGTACGAGCAGTACTTC.

V is TRBV19 and J is TRBJ1-5; no definite D call. V lost 5 bases and J lost 1, with 3 bases in between. CDR1 and CDR2 (germline): LNHDA, SQIVND (reference sequence). This CDR3 spans 12 amino acids. The CDR3 reads CASSGSNQPQHF. In DNA, the CDR3 is TGTGCCAGTAGTGGCAGCAATCAGCCCCAGCATTTT.

The genes are TRBV5-1 and TRBJ1-2; D is unresolved. Germline V gene lookup returns CDR1 SGHRS and CDR2 YFSETQ. V was shortened by 0 bases and J by 4 bases, with 13 bases between the two germline ends. This CDR3 region has 15 residues. CDR3 residues: CASSLALGRSYGYTF. DNA of the CDR3: TGCGCCAGCAGCTTGGCCTTGGGGAGGTCCTATGGCTACACCTTC. Based on the CDR3 plus reference TRBV5-1 and TRBJ1-2, the full variable domain is KAGVTQTPRYLIKTRGQQVTLSCSPISGHRSVSWYQQTPGQGLQFLFEYFSETQRNKGNFPGRFSGRQFSNSRSEMNVSTLELGDSALYLCASSLALGRSYGYTFGSGTRLTVV.

The J gene is TRBJ2-7, the V gene TRBV19, with a tentative D call TRBD1 (6 bases). CDR1 and CDR2 from the germline V gene are LNHDA and SQIVND (reference sequence). The V end was cut by 8 bases, the J end by 1 base, with 15 bases between. The CDR3 extends over 14 amino acids. CDR3 sequence reads: CASSHRDSSYEQYF. The CDR3, as DNA: TGTGCCAGTTCGCACAGGGATAGTTCCTACGAGCAGTACTTC.

Notes on this clone: Possible read error: a much larger clone is one base away. The chain carries TRBV4-2 and TRBJ2-7; TRBD1 agrees at 8 bases. Looked up from germline, CDR1 is LGHNA and CDR2 is YNFKEQ. CDR3 length: 13 amino acids. Trimming removed 2 bases from V and 5 bases from J; junction bases left unmatched: 2. The CDR3 DNA is TGTGCCAGCAGCCAACAGGGGGCCGACGAGCAGTACTTC. Amino acids: CASSQQGADEQYF.

The chain has TRBV7-2 and TRBJ2-7; D may be TRBD1 (6 bases). Looked up from germline, CDR1 is SGHTA and CDR2 is FQGNSA. Trimming left V 4 bases short and J 4 bases short, with 17 bases between. The length of the CDR3 is 15 residues. This chain's CDR3 is CASSSQGFNPYEQYF. CDR3 bases: TGTGCCAGCAGCTCCCAGGGGTTTAATCCTTACGAGCAGTACTTC.

The J gene is TRBJ2-7, the V gene TRBV10-2, with D tentatively TRBD2 (6 bases). V was shortened by 2 bases and J by 0 bases, with 8 bases between the two germline ends. Germline lookup yields CDR1 WSHSY and CDR2 SAAADI. The CDR3 sequence is 14 residues long. This CDR3 reads CASSEAGNSYEQYF. As DNA, the CDR3 is TGCGCCAGCAGTGAGGCGGGAAACTCCTACGAGCAGTACTTC.

The V call is TRBV4-3, the J call TRBJ2-5, with D perhaps matching TRBD2 (6 bases). This CDR3 spans 14 amino acids. Deletions cut 1 base from V and 2 bases from J, with 8 bases between. Germline V CDR1 and CDR2: LGHNA, YSLEER. Here the CDR3 DNA reads TGCGCCAGCAGCCAAGGGGGGGATCAAGAGACCCAGTACTTC. Amino acid sequence: CASSQGGDQETQYF.

The CDR3 protein is CASSGTSGKTSSYEQYF. CDR3 in DNA: TGTGCCAGCTCCGGGACTAGCGGGAAAACCAGCTCCTACGAGCAGTACTTC. The chain is built from TRBV2 and TRBJ2-7, with 13 bases fitting TRBD2. The germline V gene has CDR1 SNHLY and CDR2 FYNNEI. The CDR3 spans 17 residues. With V trimmed by 8 bases and J by 0 bases, 10 bases remained unmatched.

This clone was counted once. This chain joins TRBV6-6 and TRBJ2-7; D might be TRBD1 (5 bases). Trimming took 2 bases from V and 0 from J, leaving 14 bases between them. CDR1 is MNHNY and CDR2 is SVGAGI in the germline V gene (reference sequence). The CDR3 loop spans 16 amino acids. This CDR3 is CASSYPRAETSYEQYF. DNA for the CDR3: TGTGCCAGCAGTTACCCCAGGGCCGAGACCTCCTACGAGCAGTACTTC.

The V gene is TRBV27, the J gene TRBJ2-7; D is unclear. This CDR3 region has 12 residues. CDR1 and CDR2 (germline): MNHEY, SMNVEV (reference sequence). Trimming stripped 3 bases from V and 3 bases from J, with 6 bases between. The CDR3 loop reads CASSFSGYEQYF. The CDR3 bases are TGTGCCAGCAGTTTCTCGGGCTACGAGCAGTACTTC.

The chain joins TRBV10-1 to TRBJ2-3; 10 bases align to TRBD2. The CDR3 length is 19 residues. Germline CDR1 reads WNHNN; CDR2 reads SYGVQD (reference sequence). Germline trimming cut 4 bases from V and 1 base from J; bases unmatched to any gene: 14. In nucleotides, the CDR3 is TGCGCCAGCAGTGGAGGGTCTAGCGGGGGCCCCCACCGCACAGATACGCAGTATTTT. As protein: CASSGGSSGGPHRTDTQYF.